One sample yielded the 7 T cell receptor beta chains listed below, sequenced in a study of CD8+ T cells in alopecia areata. Indicated treatment: oral pan-JAK inhibitor, 5-10 mg twice daily. In each case, RNA was isolated and then reverse transcribed into cDNA as the sequencing template. Only in-frame clones appear in the TCRdb table, and some are missing; sequencing was by immunoSEQ multiplex PCR. The sample includes approximately 300,000 clones, about 62% seen only once; the top ten take more than 1.5%. The sample here was CD4+ T cells sorted from blood, taken at week 24, from a patient treated with tofacitinib. These receptors all stem from a human donor with alopecia areata.

This clone was found once. CDR3 sequence reads: CASSKRTSGVPDTQYF. CDR3 sequence (DNA): TGTGCCAGCAGTAAGAGGACTAGCGGGGTTCCAGATACGCAGTATTTT. The chain employs TRBV7-2 and TRBJ2-3; 12 bases map to TRBD2. The CDR3 is 16 residues long. Trimming took 6 bases from V and 4 from J; bases not matched to a gene: 8. Germline CDR1 reads SGHTA; CDR2 reads FQGNSA.

This clone was counted a few times. The gene calls are TRBV4-1 and TRBJ1-2, with D perhaps matching TRBD1 (5 bases). V was shortened by 1 base and J by 3 bases, with 9 bases between the two germline ends. The CDR3 totals 14 residues. CDR1 is MGHRA and CDR2 is YSYEKL in the germline V gene. CDR3 sequence (DNA): TGCGCCAGCAGCCAAGCCAGGGTTGACTATGGCTACACCTTC. Translation gives CASSQARVDYGYTF.

The rearrangement joins TRBV30 to TRBJ2-7, with 7 bases fitting TRBD2. Germline V gene data show CDR1 as GTSNPN and CDR2 as SVGIG (reference sequence). Trimming took 0 bases from V and 2 from J; bases not matched to a gene: 16. The CDR3 sequence is 18 residues long. The CDR3 DNA follows: TGTGCCTGGAGTGTAATCCGTCCAACTAGCGTAAATACCTACGAGCAGTACTTC. It translates to CAWSVIRPTSVNTYEQYF.

The chain carries TRBV29-1 and TRBJ1-1; weak D call: TRBD1 (5 bases). The CDR3 loop spans 14 amino acids. Germline V lookup: CDR1 SQVTM, CDR2 ANQGSEA. V lost 3 bases and J 0 bases, leaving 11 bases between the germline ends. CDR3 sequence: CSVDRPGVNTEAFF. In DNA, the CDR3 is TGCAGCGTTGATCGGCCGGGGGTGAACACTGAAGCTTTCTTT.

A word on this clone: The sample carries other DNA sequences with the same CDR3. The rearrangement links TRBV29-1 to TRBJ1-4, with D maybe TRBD1 (6 bases). The V end was cut by 3 bases, the J end by 5 bases, with 10 bases between. There are 13 residues in the CDR3. Per germline, CDR1 SQVTM and CDR2 ANQGSEA. CDR3 bases: TGCAGCGTTGAGGAAACAGGGAATGAAAAACTGTTTTTT. Translated, it gives CSVEETGNEKLFF.

The genes are TRBV7-9 and TRBJ2-3; 7 bases agree with TRBD2. CDR1 SEHNR and CDR2 FQNEAQ come from the germline V gene (reference sequence). The ends lost 5 bases at V and 2 bases at J; junction bases unmatched: 7. The length of the CDR3 is 15 residues. CDR3 in amino acids: CASSPSGGYTDTQYF. The DNA of the CDR3 is TGTGCCAGCAGCCCCTCCGGGGGGTACACAGATACGCAGTATTTT.

This clone was seen only a few times. The chain is built from TRBV6-5 and TRBJ2-7; D perhaps matches TRBD1 (5 bases). V lost 1 base to trimming and J lost 2 bases, with 15 bases between them. CDR1 MNHEY and CDR2 SVGAGI come from the germline V gene. CDR3 length: 16 residues. The CDR3 loop reads CASSYWPLGPTYEQYF. DNA of the CDR3: TGTGCCAGCAGTTACTGGCCTCTGGGGCCCACCTACGAGCAGTACTTC.